This TCR beta chain was found in a study of T-cell memory formation after mild COVID-19. Study-wide context: Largely donor-specific sequence clusters came from a couple of donors.

Per germline, CDR1 MGHDK and CDR2 SYGVNS. The CDR3 has 17 amino acids. The germline V and J ends were trimmed by 4 bases and 3 bases, with 21 bases remaining between them. MiXCR, applied by TCRdb to the 5' RACE reads, yields one record per CDR3 protein. The profile shows 240,000 or so distinct CDR3 sequences, roughly 10% of them singletons. The table lists this clonotype with a few counts. The source is a young man who had mild COVID-19 (a few samples of this study predate the infection). Cell type and time point are not known. The V and J genes are TRBV25-1 and TRBJ2-5, with D perhaps matching TRBD1 (8 bases). The sequenced material came from PBMCs or a T cell subset sorted from them (not recorded which). CDR3 in amino acids: CASSGSGTGRPEETQYF. Written as DNA, the CDR3 is TGTGCCAGCAGTGGAAGCGGGACAGGAAGACCCGAAGAGACCCAGTACTTC.